The clone carrying this T cell receptor (beta chain) was counted at least ten times. Its specificity is unknown. This record comes from a study of CD8 T cells in ankylosing spondylitis. Whole-study results and caveats: Peripheral blood samples showed relatively rare disease-linked clones, and these clones were CD8+. Enrichment of disease-linked clones was reportedly significant in matched ankylosing spondylitis synovial fluid. Characteristic, it appeared, of ankylosing spondylitis blood was a TCR beta motif of several highly homologous variants.

Library preparation for TCR beta used quantitative 5'-RACE with molecular barcodes. TCRdb re-called the 5' RACE reads through MiXCR, storing one row per CDR3 protein. The sample has about 300,000 distinct CDR3 sequences; 11% are singletons. The origin of this receptor is a female donor with ankylosing spondylitis or in good health (not recorded which). The sample was blood, either unsorted or a sorted T cell fraction (not recorded which).

The CDR3 DNA is TGTGCCAGCAGTGAACAGGGTATGGTGACTGAAGCTTTCTTT. Protein sequence: CASSEQGMVTEAFF. The chain has TRBV2 and TRBJ1-1; a weak D match, TRBD1 (5 bases). From germline, CDR1 is SNHLY and CDR2 FYNNEI. V gave up 2 bases and J gave up 5 bases, with 12 bases separating them. The CDR3 sequence is 14 residues long.